Sequencing of this T cell receptor (beta chain) was carried out in a study of blood T cell repertoires in COVID-19. Study background: Researchers got acute and convalescent COVID-19 samples from the United States, Italy and Spain. In each case, the material was cDNA or gDNA derived from T cells, B-cell-depleted T cells, or PBMCs.

Original data processing: From reference gene primer amplification, estimates of nucleated cell counts were derived. Libraries were prepared by immunoSEQ multiplex PCR; TCRdb keeps only in-frame clonotypes and omits some of them. V and J calls and clone size follow that table, whereas D and trimming were derived from the DNA. Of about 110,000 clones listed, around 83% are singletons. The origin of this receptor is a woman aged 65 to 85 with acute or convalescent COVID-19. Sample: peripheral blood.

CDR3 DNA: TGTGCCAGCTCACCAAGGGCAGGGCAGAACACTGAAGCTTTCTTT. Encoded protein: CASSPRAGQNTEAFF. The chain combines TRBV18 with TRBJ1-1; D may be TRBD1 (5 bases). Trimming took 2 bases from V and 1 from J, leaving 11 bases between them. Germline loops: CDR1 KGHSH, CDR2 LQKENI. The CDR3 extends over 15 amino acids.